What follows are 32 T cell receptor beta chains derived from one specimen sequenced in a study of T-cell memory formation after mild COVID-19. TCRdb re-called the 5' RACE reads with MiXCR, one entry per CDR3 protein. The sample carries more than 150,000 distinct CDR3 sequences, 11% recorded once. Sequenced sample: PBMCs or a T cell subset sorted from them (not recorded which). These receptors were obtained from a man younger than 35 who had mild COVID-19 (a few samples of this study predate the infection). Cell type and time point are not known.

This clonotype was seen many times. One end of the junction is discordant with germline, which a read error may explain. The chain is built from TRBV7-2 and TRBJ2-3; D may match TRBD1 or TRBD2 (6 bases each). Germline values: CDR1 SGHTA, CDR2 FQGNSA. The CDR3 has 12 amino acids. The CDR3 here is CASSHGGPPRNF. CDR3 DNA: TGTGCCAGCAGCCACGGGGGCCCGCCCCGGAATTTT.

This chain joins TRBV6-2 or TRBV6-3 and TRBJ1-6; 8 nucleotides line up with TRBD1. CDR3 size: 15 residues. The germline V gene has CDR1 MNHEY and CDR2 SVGEGT. The J segment lost 6 bases and the V segment lost 2 bases, leaving 3 bases of the junction unmatched. The CDR3 here is CASSYLDRGNSPLHF. CDR3 in DNA: TGTGCCAGCAGTTACCTTGACAGGGGTAATTCACCCCTCCACTTT.

This clonotype has more than one count but fewer than ten. The rearrangement links TRBV27 to TRBJ1-1; D is uncertain. The germline V gene encodes CDR1 MNHEY and CDR2 SMNVEV (reference sequence). The CDR3 has 14 amino acids. The ends were cut back, 3 bases at V and 4 bases at J, with 12 bases in the middle. CDR3 loop: CASSLRHLGTEAFF. CDR3 nucleotides: TGTGCCAGCAGTTTGAGACACCTTGGCACTGAAGCTTTCTTT.

The chain uses TRBV29-1 and TRBJ2-4; a possible D gene is TRBD1 (6 bases). Germline V gene data show CDR1 as SQVTM and CDR2 as ANQGSEA. The V end lost 4 bases, the J end lost 10 bases, and 23 bases lay between the germline ends. The CDR3 has 15 amino acids. Written as DNA, the CDR3 is TGCAGCGTTGTGGTGGGCCCGGGACAACCTGAAATTCAGTACTTC. It is translated as CSVVVGPGQPEIQYF.

This chain links TRBV6-2 or TRBV6-3 with TRBJ2-2; D uncertain. The germline gives CDR1 MNHEY, CDR2 SVGEGT. The CDR3 is made up of 16 amino acids. The ends were cut back, 2 bases at V and 5 bases at J, with 15 bases in the middle. The CDR3 DNA is TGTGCCAGCAGTTACGGTGCTAGGAAGGGAACCGGGGAGCTGTTTTTT. This sequence encodes CASSYGARKGTGELFF.

The chain combines TRBV5-1 with TRBJ2-3; D ambiguous. Germline V gene data show CDR1 as SGHRS and CDR2 as YFSETQ. The V end lost 1 base, the J end lost 3 bases, and 9 bases lay between the germline ends. The CDR3 totals 14 residues. The DNA of the CDR3 is TGCGCCAGCAGCTTGACGACCGAAACAGATACGCAGTATTTT. Protein: CASSLTTETDTQYF.

This chain links TRBV5-1 with TRBJ1-2, with TRBD1 identical over 8 bases. Germline V gene sequence: CDR1 SGHRS, CDR2 YFSETQ. The J segment lost 6 bases and the V segment lost 3 bases, leaving 7 bases of the junction unmatched. The CDR3 is 14 residues long. The CDR3 nucleotides are TGCGCCAGCAGCTGGGCCCCAGGGGGCGATGGCTACACCTTC. Translation: CASSWAPGGDGYTF.

This clonotype turned up a few times. This sequence joins TRBV15 and TRBJ2-3; TRBD2 matches at 8 bases. J was trimmed by 2 bases and V by 1 base; bases with no gene match: 8. Germline V gene sequence: CDR1 LNHNV, CDR2 YYDKDF (reference sequence). The CDR3 extends over 17 amino acids. CDR3 residues: CATSRVRGGRPTDTQYF. CDR3 DNA sequence: TGTGCCACCAGCAGAGTACGGGGGGGACGTCCCACAGATACGCAGTATTTT.

This clonotype has at least ten counts. This chain connects TRBV5-5 to TRBJ2-1, with D perhaps TRBD2 (5 bases). Deletions cut 0 bases from V and 5 bases from J, with 9 bases between. Germline V gives CDR1 SGHKS, CDR2 YYEKEE (reference sequence). The CDR3 has 14 amino acids. DNA for the CDR3: TGTGCCAGCAGCTTGGCCAGCGGAAACAATGAGCAGTTCTTC. Translation: CASSLASGNNEQFF.

This clonotype was counted between two and nine times. This chain links TRBV2 with TRBJ2-7, with D possibly being TRBD1 or TRBD2 (5 bases each). Germline CDR1 and CDR2: SNHLY and FYNNEI. Trimming took off 6 bases at V and 0 bases at J, with 9 bases between the two ends. The CDR3 is 13 residues long. CDR3 DNA sequence: TGTGCCAGCAGCGGGACGGGCTCCTACGAGCAGTACGTC. Protein sequence: CASSGTGSYEQYV.

Ten or more counts support this clonotype. The chain employs TRBV5-1 and TRBJ2-5; D gene unclear. Trimming cost V 1 base and J 0 bases, with 10 bases left between them. The CDR3 length is 15 residues. Germline CDR1 and CDR2: SGHRS and YFSETQ. For the CDR3, the DNA is TGCGCCAGCAGCTTGAGTCCCGGGTACCAAGAGACCCAGTACTTC. Translated: CASSLSPGYQETQYF.

The rearrangement joins TRBV6-2 or TRBV6-3 to TRBJ2-3; TRBD2 might be the D (6 bases). The CDR3 is made up of 15 amino acids. V dropped 5 bases and J dropped 2 bases, with 14 bases sitting between them. Germline values: CDR1 MNHEY, CDR2 SVGEGT. The CDR3 region is CASSPRRVYTDTQYF. In nucleotides, the CDR3 is TGTGCCAGCAGTCCTAGGAGGGTATACACAGATACGCAGTATTTT.

This clonotype has only a few counts. The chain links TRBV9 to TRBJ1-1; TRBD1 agrees at 8 bases. After removal of 4 bases from V and 1 base from J, the junction contained 3 bases not matched to a gene. The CDR3 contains 14 residues. Germline CDR1 is SGDLS and CDR2 is YYNGEE. The CDR3 spells CASSPTGENTEAFF. DNA for the CDR3: TGTGCCAGCAGCCCGACAGGGGAGAACACTGAAGCTTTCTTT. Based on the CDR3 plus reference TRBV9 and TRBJ1-1, the full variable domain is DSGVTQTPKHLITATGQRVTLRCSPRSGDLSVYWYQQSLDQGLQFLIQYYNGEERAKGNILERFSAQQFPDLHSELNLSSLELGDSALYFCASSPTGENTEAFFGQGTRLTVV.

There are a few counts of this clonotype. V is TRBV7-2 and J is TRBJ2-3, with 14 bases identical to TRBD2. The CDR3 runs 18 residues. The V segment lost 5 bases and the J segment 2 bases; nucleotides outside the gene matches: 9. Germline-derived CDR1 and CDR2 are SGHTA and FQGNSA. The CDR3, as DNA: TGTGCCAGCAGCCTCAGGACTAGCGGGGGGATTAACACAGATACGCAGTATTTT. The encoded protein is CASSLRTSGGINTDTQYF.

CDR3 DNA sequence: TGTGCCACCGCGGGGGGCTCCTACGAGCAGTACTTC. It translates to CATAGGSYEQYF. This chain uses TRBV28 with TRBJ2-7; 8 bases are shared with TRBD2. After removal of 10 bases from V and 0 bases from J, the junction contained 2 bases not matched to a gene. CDR3 length equals 12 residues. The germline CDR1 and CDR2 sequences are MDHEN and SYDVKM.

Only a few counts were recorded for this clonotype. The gene calls are TRBV27 and TRBJ2-7; no clear D gene. Germline CDR1 is MNHEY and CDR2 is SMNVEV (reference sequence). The length of the CDR3 is 12 residues. V lost 3 bases to trimming and J lost 1 base, with 4 bases between them. The CDR3 region is CASSFLSYEQYV. Here the CDR3 DNA reads TGTGCCAGCAGTTTTTTGTCCTACGAGCAGTACGTC.

This clonotype showed up just a few times. The V and J genes are TRBV5-5 and TRBJ1-3, with D possibly being TRBD1 (5 bases). Trimming removed 1 base from V and 3 bases from J, with 11 bases in between. This CDR3 is built from 15 residues. Germline V gives CDR1 SGHKS, CDR2 YYEKEE (reference sequence). The CDR3 DNA reads TGTGCCAGCAGCTTGAATAGGGGAGATGGAAACACCATATATTTT. Translation: CASSLNRGDGNTIYF. Full variable domain (rest looked up from reference TRBV5-5 and TRBJ1-3): DAGVTQSPTHLIKTRGQQVTLRCSPISGHKSVSWYQQVLGQGPQFIFQYYEKEERGRGNFPDRFSARQFPNYSSELNVNALLLGDSALYLCASSLNRGDGNTIYFGEGSWLTVV.

At least ten counts were recorded for this clonotype. V usage is TRBV20-1 and J usage is TRBJ2-7, with D maybe TRBD1 (5 bases). Germline CDR1 is DFQATT and CDR2 is SNEGSKA (reference sequence). This CDR3 is built from 12 residues. Trimming removed 6 bases from V and 6 bases from J, with 15 bases in between. The CDR3 nucleotides are TGCAGTGCCGTACCCCACAGGCTCGAGCAGTACTTC. This encodes CSAVPHRLEQYF.

V usage is TRBV2 and J usage is TRBJ1-6, with 7 bases lining up with TRBD1. The CDR3 totals 16 residues. Germline CDR1 reads SNHLY; CDR2 reads FYNNEI. After removal of 1 base from V and 5 bases from J, the junction contained 5 bases not matched to a gene. CDR3: CASSEVGGRNNSPLHF. CDR3 DNA: TGTGCCAGCAGTGAAGTAGGGGGCAGGAATAATTCACCCCTCCACTTT.

This chain links TRBV19 with TRBJ1-6; TRBD1 is a possible D gene (6 bases). CDR1 and CDR2 (germline): LNHDA, SQIVND (reference sequence). Deletions cut 10 bases from V and 2 bases from J, with 12 bases between. This CDR3 has 14 amino acids. The CDR3 nucleotides are TGTGCCACCGCCGGACAGACCTATAATTCACCCCTCCACTTT. Translated, it gives CATAGQTYNSPLHF.

This clonotype turned up a few times. The V call is TRBV7-3, the J call TRBJ2-3; D uncertain. The CDR3 is 13 residues long. V shed 4 bases and J shed 3 bases, with 8 bases lying between them. Per germline, CDR1 SGHTA and CDR2 FQGTGA. The CDR3 nucleotides are TGTGCCAGCAGCTCCAGCGTGACAGATACGCAGTATTTT. Its protein is CASSSSVTDTQYF.

The chain recombines TRBV6-2 or TRBV6-3 with TRBJ1-6; D is perhaps TRBD1 (6 bases). This CDR3 has 16 amino acids. CDR1 is MNHEY and CDR2 is SVGEGT in the germline V gene. Trimming cost V 7 bases and J 8 bases, with 21 bases left between them. CDR3 amino acids: CASKRLGAPVDSPLHF. Written as DNA, the CDR3 is TGTGCCAGCAAGAGATTGGGGGCTCCTGTGGATTCACCCCTCCACTTT.

The chain couples TRBV7-3 to TRBJ2-1; D is unclear. The V end was cut by 6 bases, the J end by 7 bases, with 22 bases between. This CDR3 has 16 amino acids. Germline values: CDR1 SGHTA, CDR2 FQGTGA. The CDR3 sequence is CASSLVPSSSKNEQFF. The CDR3 DNA reads as TGTGCCAGCAGTCTCGTGCCCTCCAGTAGTAAGAATGAGCAGTTCTTC.

V usage is TRBV7-2 and J usage is TRBJ2-3; 10 bases map to TRBD1. Germline-derived CDR1 and CDR2 are SGHTA and FQGNSA. Trimming cost V 3 bases and J 6 bases; bases outside gene matches: 6. The CDR3 runs 15 residues. The CDR3 DNA sequence: TGTGCCAGCAGCTTCACGGGACAGGGGAGGGATACGCAGTATTTT. Translation: CASSFTGQGRDTQYF.

This clonotype was seen many times. This chain joins TRBV5-1 and TRBJ2-3; D not certain. Trimming stripped 5 bases from V and 4 bases from J, with 5 bases between. Germline V lookup: CDR1 SGHRS, CDR2 YFSETQ. The CDR3 runs to 11 residues. CDR3: CASRGSDTQYF. The DNA for the CDR3 is TGCGCCAGCAGGGGCTCAGATACGCAGTATTTT.

The count of this clonotype is one. J is TRBJ2-7 and V is TRBV2, with TRBD1 identical over 8 bases. Germline CDR1 is SNHLY and CDR2 is FYNNEI. The CDR3 is 13 amino acids. V shed 3 bases and J 6 bases; nucleotides not matched to a gene: 4. Here the CDR3 reads CASSEVQGAEQYV. The CDR3, as DNA: TGTGCCAGCAGTGAGGTCCAGGGGGCCGAGCAGTACGTC.

The rearrangement joins TRBV7-2 to TRBJ2-1; the match to TRBD2 covers 13 bases. The CDR3 is 15 amino acids. Trimming took 5 bases from V and 15 from J; bases not matched to a gene: 13. The V gene's germline CDR1 is SGHTA and CDR2 FQGNSA. CDR3 sequence (DNA): TGTGCCAGCAGCATGGGACTAGCGGGGCTCCAACGGGCGTTCTTC. It is translated as CASSMGLAGLQRAFF. Drawing the rest from reference TRBV7-2 and TRBJ2-1, the complete variable domain is GAGVSQSPSNKVTEKGKDVELRCDPISGHTALYWYRQSLGQGLEFLIYFQGNSAPDKSGLPSDRFSAERTGGSVSTLTIQRTQQEDSAVYLCASSMGLAGLQRAFFGPGTRLTVL.

This clonotype appeared many times. The DNA of the CDR3 is TGCGCCAGCAGCTTGGCACAGACAATCGGCACTGAAGCTTTCTTT. Translating gives CASSLAQTIGTEAFF. This chain uses TRBV5-1 with TRBJ1-1; D ambiguous. V gave up 0 bases and J gave up 4 bases, with 13 bases separating them. The CDR3 spans 15 residues. The germline CDR1 and CDR2 sequences are SGHRS and YFSETQ.

The V and J genes are TRBV10-2 and TRBJ1-2, with 9 positions matching TRBD1. Germline loops: CDR1 WSHSY, CDR2 SAAADI. Trimming took 6 bases from V and 8 from J; bases not matched to a gene: 7. This CDR3 contains 13 residues. The CDR3 sequence is CASRDRGLGGYTF. CDR3 DNA sequence: TGCGCCAGCAGGGACAGGGGCCTAGGGGGCTACACCTTC.

V usage is TRBV5-1 and J usage is TRBJ2-5; no clear D. V shed 0 bases and J shed 5 bases, with 11 bases lying between them. CDR1 and CDR2 (germline): SGHRS, YFSETQ. The CDR3 spans 14 residues. This CDR3 reads CASSLGFSLETQYF. As DNA, the CDR3 is TGCGCCAGCAGCTTGGGGTTCTCCCTGGAGACCCAGTACTTC.

This clonotype turned up a few times. This chain links TRBV6-2 or TRBV6-3 with TRBJ1-2; D gene ambiguous. CDR1 and CDR2 from the germline V gene are MNHEY and SVGEGT. The V and J ends lost 5 bases and 3 bases respectively, with 10 bases between them. The CDR3 runs 13 residues. CDR3 protein: CASSRVPDYGYTF. DNA of the CDR3: TGTGCCAGCAGTAGAGTTCCTGACTATGGCTACACCTTC.

This clonotype was counted between two and nine times. The genes are TRBV27 and TRBJ2-3; 14 positions match TRBD2. The junction had 2 bases not matched to a gene; V was cut back by 6 bases and J by 0 bases. CDR3 length equals 16 residues. Germline V gives CDR1 MNHEY, CDR2 SMNVEV (reference sequence). The CDR3, as DNA: TGTGCCAGCAGCCGACTAGCGGGGGGGAGCACAGATACGCAGTATTTT. Residues: CASSRLAGGSTDTQYF.